Following are 14 T cell receptor beta chains from one sample sequenced in a study of OX40 agonist ivuxolimab in advanced cancers. Only in-frame clones appear in the TCRdb table, and some are missing; sequencing was by immunoSEQ multiplex PCR. The sample holds about 73,000 clones, 92% seen once. The starting material was CD4+ or CD8+ T cells sorted from blood, obtained in a trial of the OX40 agonist ivuxolimab. The receptors originated from an adult with an advanced solid tumor such as melanoma, head and neck, liver or kidney cancer.

The chain uses TRBV14 and TRBJ1-1; D gene uncertain. Germline CDR1 SGHDN, CDR2 FVKESK. V shed 0 bases and J shed 11 bases, with 13 bases lying between them. This CDR3 comprises 13 residues. The CDR3 DNA sequence: TGTGCCAGCAGCCAAGATCGCGTCGGCGCGGCTTTCTTT. It encodes CASSQDRVGAAFF.

The gene calls are TRBV5-5 and TRBJ2-7, with 12 positions matching TRBD2. CDR3 length: 15 residues. Trimming removed 0 bases from V and 3 bases from J; junction bases left unmatched: 1. Germline V gene lookup returns CDR1 SGHKS and CDR2 YYEKEE (reference sequence). The DNA for the CDR3 is TGTGCCAGCAGCTTGGGACTAGCGGGGGTCTACGAGCAGTACTTC. Translated: CASSLGLAGVYEQYF.

In its sample, this clone was seen a few times. The J gene is TRBJ1-1, the V gene TRBV27, with a tentative D call TRBD1 (5 bases). Trimming stripped 4 bases from V and 3 bases from J, with 9 bases between. Germline loops: CDR1 MNHEY, CDR2 SMNVEV (reference sequence). The CDR3 totals 13 residues. The CDR3 protein is CASSWGEYTEAFF. For the CDR3, the DNA is TGTGCCAGCAGTTGGGGCGAGTACACTGAAGCTTTCTTT.

The chain uses TRBV4-2 and TRBJ2-3; tentatively, D is TRBD1 or TRBD2 (5 bases each). The CDR3 covers 15 residues. With 1 base removed from V and 2 bases from J, the gap between germline ends came to 10 bases. The germline V gene encodes CDR1 LGHNA and CDR2 YNFKEQ. CDR3 sequence: CASSQVMGDTDTQYF. The CDR3 coding sequence is TGTGCCAGCAGCCAAGTGATGGGGGACACAGATACGCAGTATTTT.

This chain uses TRBV7-3 with TRBJ2-7; D gene ambiguous. Trimming removed 5 bases at V and 0 bases at J, with 8 bases between. This CDR3 spans 13 amino acids. Germline V CDR1 and CDR2: SGHTA, FQGTGA. The CDR3 spells CASSRAGSYEQYF. CDR3 in DNA: TGTGCCAGCAGCCGGGCCGGCTCCTACGAGCAGTACTTC.

This clone appeared a single time. This sequence joins TRBV5-4 and TRBJ1-2; 8 bases match TRBD1. This CDR3 has 17 amino acids. With 4 bases clipped from V and 0 bases from J, the junction kept 11 bases outside the gene matches. Per the germline V gene, CDR1 is SGHNT and CDR2 is YYREEE (reference sequence). DNA of the CDR3: TGTGCCAGCAGCCCCCGGGACAGGTCGGCCCCTAACTATGGCTACACCTTC. Translating gives CASSPRDRSAPNYGYTF.

The genes are TRBV4-1 and TRBJ2-7, with D tentatively TRBD1 or TRBD2 (6 bases each). V was clipped by 2 bases and J by 2 bases, with 13 bases between them. The CDR3 length is 15 residues. From germline, CDR1 is MGHRA and CDR2 YSYEKL. Here the CDR3 DNA reads TGCGCCAGCAGCCAAAGGGGGGACGGGCCCTACGAGCAGTACTTC. This sequence encodes CASSQRGDGPYEQYF.

In its sample, this clone was seen a few times. The chain uses TRBV19 and TRBJ1-5, with TRBD1 matching over 8 bases. V shed 4 bases and J 1 base; nucleotides not matched to a gene: 15. Germline lookup yields CDR1 LNHDA and CDR2 SQIVND (reference sequence). This CDR3 is built from 19 residues. CDR3 bases: TGTGCCAGTAGTACCACGGACAGGGCGTTTTTTGACAGCAATCAGCCCCAGCATTTT. It specifies CASSTTDRAFFDSNQPQHF.

This rearrangement joins TRBV18 to TRBJ2-5; D gene ambiguous. This CDR3 has 16 amino acids. Germline CDR1 and CDR2: KGHSH and LQKENI. Trimming removed 8 bases at V and 0 bases at J, with 19 bases between. The CDR3 bases are TGTGCCAGCCGCGAGGCCAGTGTTGGGTACCAAGAGACCCAGTACTTC. As protein: CASREASVGYQETQYF. Complete variable domain (other parts from reference TRBV18 and TRBJ2-5): NAGVMQNPRHLVRRRGQEARLRCSPMKGHSHVYWYRQLPEEGLKFMVYLQKENIIDESGMPKERFSAEFPKEGPSILRIQQVVRGDSAAYFCASREASVGYQETQYFGPGTRLLVL.

This chain uses TRBV27 with TRBJ2-1; 15 nucleotides line up with TRBD2. J lost 0 bases, V lost 8 bases, and 8 bases had no gene match. CDR3 length equals 18 residues. Germline V gives CDR1 MNHEY, CDR2 SMNVEV (reference sequence). The CDR3 protein is CASFSGTSGGSSYNEQFF. DNA of the CDR3: TGTGCCAGCTTCTCCGGGACTAGCGGGGGGAGCTCCTACAATGAGCAGTTCTTC.

The chain employs TRBV7-3 and TRBJ2-2; possible D gene TRBD2, 5 bases. Trimming stripped 4 bases from V and 5 bases from J, with 5 bases between. The germline gives CDR1 SGHTA, CDR2 FQGTGA. The CDR3 is 12 residues long. CDR3 DNA: TGTGCCAGCAGCTCGGGGACCGGGGAGCTGTTTTTT. Its protein product is CASSSGTGELFF.

This chain connects TRBV15 to TRBJ1-2, with a weak D call TRBD1 (6 bases). Trimming cost V 1 base and J 4 bases, with 16 bases left between them. This CDR3 contains 16 residues. The germline CDR1 and CDR2 sequences are LNHNV and YYDKDF (reference sequence). CDR3 in DNA: TGTGCCACCAGCAGAGCCGGTCCAGGGGTGTTCTATGGCTACACCTTC. This sequence encodes CATSRAGPGVFYGYTF.

The rearrangement uses TRBV15 and TRBJ2-3; D remains ambiguous. This CDR3 comprises 15 residues. Germline assignment: CDR1 LNHNV and CDR2 YYDKDF (reference sequence). Trimming pared 0 bases from V and 3 bases from J, leaving 10 bases between. CDR3 coding DNA: TGTGCCACCAGCAGAGATCGGGCCAGAACAGATACGCAGTATTTT. Protein sequence: CATSRDRARTDTQYF.

The rearrangement uses TRBV6-4 and TRBJ1-2, with D possibly TRBD1 on 5 matching bases. The germline CDR1 and CDR2 sequences are MRHNA and SNTAGT. Trimming shortened V by 6 bases and J by 5 bases, and 13 bases separated the two germline ends. The CDR3 runs to 13 residues. The CDR3 protein is CASRVRGGYGYTF. The DNA for the CDR3 is TGTGCCAGCAGGGTAAGGGGTGGATATGGCTACACCTTC.